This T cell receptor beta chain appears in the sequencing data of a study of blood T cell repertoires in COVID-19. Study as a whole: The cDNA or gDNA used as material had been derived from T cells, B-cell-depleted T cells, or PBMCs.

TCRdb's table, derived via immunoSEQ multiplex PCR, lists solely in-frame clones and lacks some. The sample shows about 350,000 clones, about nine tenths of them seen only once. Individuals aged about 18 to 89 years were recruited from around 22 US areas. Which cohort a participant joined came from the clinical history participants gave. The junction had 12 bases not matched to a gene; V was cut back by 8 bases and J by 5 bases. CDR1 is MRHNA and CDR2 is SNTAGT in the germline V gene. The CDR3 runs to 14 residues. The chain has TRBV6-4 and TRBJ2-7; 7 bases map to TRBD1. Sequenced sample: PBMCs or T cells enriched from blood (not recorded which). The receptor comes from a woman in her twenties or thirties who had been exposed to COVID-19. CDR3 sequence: CASQNRGHYHEQYF. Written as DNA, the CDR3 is TGTGCCAGCCAAAACAGGGGACACTACCACGAGCAGTACTTC.